The rows below give T cell receptor beta chains drawn from one sample of a study of blood T cell repertoires in COVID-19. Only in-frame clones appear in the TCRdb table, and some are missing; sequencing was by immunoSEQ multiplex PCR. The table records tens of thousands of clones, 70% to 85% of them present only once. Material: peripheral blood. The receptors were sampled from a woman aged 65 to 85 with acute or convalescent COVID-19. Each CDR3 is given with its conserved first and last residue. Each record gives: clone size, V gene, D gene, J gene, CDR3 protein, CDR3 DNA. D genes are given only for firm matches. Size is stated for part of the rows, as once, few or many counts, or as a class when the clone is expanded.

clone_size: NA
v_call: TRBV5-1
d_call: NA
j_call: TRBJ1-1
cdr3_aa: CASSSQGSNTEAFF
cdr3_nt: TGCGCCAGCAGCTCCCAGGGGTCGAACACTGAAGCTTTCTTT

clone_size: NA
v_call: TRBV18
d_call: TRBD1
j_call: TRBJ2-3
cdr3_aa: CASSRGGSSTDTQYF
cdr3_nt: TGTGCCAGCTCACGAGGGGGCTCTAGCACAGATACGCAGTATTTT

clone_size: NA
v_call: TRBV7-8
d_call: TRBD1
j_call: TRBJ1-1
cdr3_aa: CASSPRDRESGTEAFF
cdr3_nt: TGTGCCAGCAGCCCCCGGGACAGGGAGTCGGGCACTGAAGCTTTCTTT

clone_size: NA
v_call: TRBV4-3
d_call: NA
j_call: TRBJ1-4
cdr3_aa: CASSPVEYEKLFF
cdr3_nt: TGCGCCAGCAGCCCCGTGGAGTATGAAAAACTGTTTTTT

clone_size: NA
v_call: TRBV5-1
d_call: TRBD2
j_call: TRBJ2-1
cdr3_aa: CASSLVGTSGYNEQFF
cdr3_nt: TGCGCCAGCAGCTTGGTCGGGACTAGCGGCTACAATGAGCAGTTCTTC

clone_size: NA
v_call: TRBV7-2
d_call: NA
j_call: TRBJ2-5
cdr3_aa: CASSSQWAGKETQYF
cdr3_nt: TGTGCCAGCAGCTCGCAGTGGGCAGGGAAAGAGACCCAGTACTTC

clone_size: NA
v_call: TRBV5-8
d_call: TRBD1
j_call: TRBJ1-2
cdr3_aa: CASSFDGQGQRGYTF
cdr3_nt: TGTGCCAGCAGCTTTGATGGACAGGGGCAGCGTGGCTACACCTTC

clone_size: medium-sized
v_call: TRBV18
d_call: TRBD1
j_call: TRBJ1-5
cdr3_aa: CASSPGTANQPQHF
cdr3_nt: TGTGCCAGCTCACCCGGGACAGCGAATCAGCCCCAGCATTTT

clone_size: NA
v_call: TRBV27
d_call: TRBD1
j_call: TRBJ1-5
cdr3_aa: CASSTRTGGNQPQHF
cdr3_nt: TGTGCCAGCAGTACCCGGACAGGGGGCAATCAGCCCCAGCATTTT

clone_size: NA
v_call: TRBV6-5
d_call: TRBD1
j_call: TRBJ2-2
cdr3_aa: CASGTGYGELFF
cdr3_nt: TGTGCCTCCGGGACAGGGTACGGGGAGCTGTTTTTT

clone_size: NA
v_call: TRBV18
d_call: NA
j_call: TRBJ1-4
cdr3_aa: CASSPGEGQEKLFF
cdr3_nt: TGTGCCAGCTCACCAGGGGAGGGGCAGGAAAAACTGTTTTTT

clone_size: NA
v_call: TRBV18
d_call: NA
j_call: TRBJ1-1
cdr3_aa: CASSPPFGATEAFF
cdr3_nt: TGTGCCAGCTCACCACCGTTTGGGGCCACTGAAGCTTTCTTT

clone_size: once
v_call: TRBV19
d_call: NA
j_call: TRBJ2-3
cdr3_aa: CASSLQAGPVTDTQYF
cdr3_nt: TGTGCCAGTAGTCTACAAGCGGGTCCAGTCACAGATACGCAGTATTTT

clone_size: NA
v_call: TRBV6-5
d_call: NA
j_call: TRBJ1-1
cdr3_aa: CASRPTGNTEAFF
cdr3_nt: TGTGCCAGCAGACCTACAGGGAACACTGAAGCTTTCTTT

clone_size: NA
v_call: TRBV2
d_call: TRBD2
j_call: TRBJ2-1
cdr3_aa: CASSVGGRVVGEQFF
cdr3_nt: TGTGCCAGCAGTGTAGGCGGGAGGGTAGTAGGTGAGCAGTTCTTC

clone_size: NA
v_call: TRBV7-8
d_call: TRBD1
j_call: TRBJ1-4
cdr3_aa: CASSPRDRGTNEKLFF
cdr3_nt: TGTGCCAGCAGCCCTAGGGACAGGGGAACTAATGAAAAACTGTTTTTT

clone_size: NA
v_call: TRBV27
d_call: TRBD1
j_call: TRBJ2-3
cdr3_aa: CASSLEARGRGDTQYF
cdr3_nt: TGTGCCAGCAGTTTAGAAGCCAGGGGGCGCGGAGATACGCAGTATTTT

clone_size: NA
v_call: TRBV6-2/TRBV6-3
d_call: NA
j_call: TRBJ1-2
cdr3_aa: CASSYPDINRYGYTF
cdr3_nt: TGTGCCAGCAGTTACCCGGACATTAATCGGTATGGCTACACCTTC

clone_size: NA
v_call: TRBV6-1
d_call: NA
j_call: TRBJ2-3
cdr3_aa: CASSEPAEDTQYF
cdr3_nt: TGTGCCAGCAGTGAACCCGCGGAAGATACGCAGTATTTT

clone_size: NA
v_call: TRBV2
d_call: TRBD2
j_call: TRBJ2-5
cdr3_aa: CASSDLSGSGQETQYF
cdr3_nt: TGTGCCAGCAGTGACCTTAGCGGGAGCGGGCAAGAGACCCAGTACTTC

clone_size: NA
v_call: TRBV27
d_call: TRBD2
j_call: TRBJ2-2
cdr3_aa: CASSVLLAGNTGELFF
cdr3_nt: TGTGCCAGCAGTGTTCTTTTAGCGGGTAACACCGGGGAGCTGTTTTTT

clone_size: NA
v_call: TRBV4-2
d_call: NA
j_call: TRBJ1-5
cdr3_aa: CASSQDSGQPQHF
cdr3_nt: TGTGCCAGCAGCCAAGATTCGGGTCAGCCCCAGCATTTT

clone_size: NA
v_call: TRBV19
d_call: NA
j_call: TRBJ1-4
cdr3_aa: CAIGVFGKLFF
cdr3_nt: TGTGCCATAGGGGTTTTTGGAAAACTGTTTTTT

clone_size: NA
v_call: TRBV2
d_call: NA
j_call: TRBJ1-1
cdr3_aa: CASSVNSHTEAFF
cdr3_nt: TGTGCCAGCAGTGTGAACAGCCACACTGAAGCTTTCTTT

clone_size: NA
v_call: TRBV7-2
d_call: TRBD2
j_call: TRBJ2-7
cdr3_aa: CASSLAGGGAYEQYF
cdr3_nt: TGTGCCAGCAGCTTAGCAGGCGGGGGGGCCTACGAGCAGTACTTC

clone_size: once
v_call: TRBV5-8
d_call: TRBD1
j_call: TRBJ1-3
cdr3_aa: CASSPRQGGQGGSNTIYF
cdr3_nt: TGTGCCAGCAGCCCCCGCCAAGGGGGACAGGGAGGATCAAACACCATATATTTT

clone_size: NA
v_call: TRBV6-5
d_call: NA
j_call: TRBJ2-6
cdr3_aa: CASNGRSSGANVLTF
cdr3_nt: TGTGCCAGCAACGGCAGGTCCTCTGGGGCCAACGTCCTGACTTTC

clone_size: NA
v_call: TRBV11-2
d_call: NA
j_call: TRBJ1-6
cdr3_aa: CASSARQYSPLHF
cdr3_nt: TGTGCCAGCAGCGCACGACAGTATTCACCCCTCCACTTT

clone_size: NA
v_call: TRBV27
d_call: TRBD2
j_call: TRBJ2-1
cdr3_aa: CASSPRTSGMGNEQFF
cdr3_nt: TGTGCCAGCAGTCCTAGGACTAGCGGGATGGGCAATGAGCAGTTCTTC

clone_size: many
v_call: TRBV14
d_call: NA
j_call: TRBJ1-2
cdr3_aa: CASSQGQQTYGYTF
cdr3_nt: TGTGCCAGCAGCCAAGGACAGCAGACCTATGGCTACACCTTC

clone_size: NA
v_call: TRBV6-1
d_call: TRBD1
j_call: TRBJ1-3
cdr3_aa: CASSESPGQGSGNTIYF
cdr3_nt: TGTGCCAGCAGTGAAAGTCCGGGACAGGGTTCTGGAAACACCATATATTTT

clone_size: NA
v_call: TRBV5-1
d_call: NA
j_call: TRBJ2-5
cdr3_aa: CASSLGVAESVWETQYF
cdr3_nt: TGCGCCAGCAGCTTGGGCGTGGCAGAAAGCGTATGGGAGACCCAGTACTTC

clone_size: NA
v_call: TRBV23-1
d_call: NA
j_call: TRBJ1-1
cdr3_aa: CASSQSRDYTEAFF
cdr3_nt: TGCGCCAGCAGTCAATCTCGGGATTACACTGAAGCTTTCTTT

clone_size: NA
v_call: TRBV6-5
d_call: NA
j_call: TRBJ2-5
cdr3_aa: CAVAGPQETQYF
cdr3_nt: TGTGCCGTGGCGGGACCCCAAGAGACCCAGTACTTC

clone_size: NA
v_call: TRBV19
d_call: NA
j_call: TRBJ1-1
cdr3_aa: CASSIGGVNTEAFF
cdr3_nt: TGTGCCAGTAGTATAGGCGGGGTGAACACTGAAGCTTTCTTT

clone_size: NA
v_call: TRBV10-3
d_call: TRBD2
j_call: TRBJ2-7
cdr3_aa: CAGAGGRAMEQYF
cdr3_nt: TGTGCCGGTGCGGGGGGCCGGGCCATGGAGCAGTACTTC

clone_size: NA
v_call: TRBV27
d_call: NA
j_call: TRBJ1-2
cdr3_aa: CASRSVTATVTNYGYTF
cdr3_nt: TGTGCCAGCAGGTCCGTAACGGCGACAGTTACAAACTATGGCTACACCTTC

clone_size: NA
v_call: TRBV6-2/TRBV6-3
d_call: TRBD2
j_call: TRBJ2-2
cdr3_aa: CASSYPLPLAGENTGELFF
cdr3_nt: TGTGCCAGCAGTTACCCCCTTCCCCTAGCGGGGGAAAACACCGGGGAGCTGTTTTTT

clone_size: many
v_call: TRBV7-9
d_call: NA
j_call: TRBJ2-3
cdr3_aa: CASSARIYREGGADTQYF
cdr3_nt: TGTGCCAGCAGCGCGAGAATTTACAGGGAGGGTGGGGCAGATACGCAGTATTTT

clone_size: once
v_call: TRBV29-1
d_call: NA
j_call: TRBJ2-7
cdr3_aa: CSVEGNRAGSGYEQYF
cdr3_nt: TGCAGCGTTGAAGGGAACAGGGCAGGGTCCGGTTACGAGCAGTACTTC

clone_size: NA
v_call: TRBV7-2
d_call: NA
j_call: TRBJ2-1
cdr3_aa: CASSHLSGIYNEQFF
cdr3_nt: TGTGCCAGCAGCCACCTTTCAGGCATCTACAATGAGCAGTTCTTC

clone_size: NA
v_call: TRBV2
d_call: NA
j_call: TRBJ2-7
cdr3_aa: CASSDDRKVYEQYF
cdr3_nt: TGTGCCAGCAGCGACGACAGGAAGGTCTACGAGCAGTACTTC

clone_size: NA
v_call: TRBV5-1
d_call: NA
j_call: TRBJ2-1
cdr3_aa: CASSLRLPGEQFF
cdr3_nt: TGCGCCAGCAGCTTAAGACTCCCTGGCGAGCAGTTCTTC

clone_size: NA
v_call: TRBV27
d_call: NA
j_call: TRBJ1-2
cdr3_aa: CASSRGQATYGYTF
cdr3_nt: TGTGCCAGCAGCCGAGGACAAGCCACTTATGGCTACACCTTC

clone_size: NA
v_call: TRBV5-1
d_call: TRBD2
j_call: TRBJ2-5
cdr3_aa: CASRRSGTYQETQYF
cdr3_nt: TGCGCCAGTCGTCGTAGCGGGACCTACCAAGAGACCCAGTACTTC

clone_size: NA
v_call: TRBV7-9
d_call: TRBD1
j_call: TRBJ2-4
cdr3_aa: CASRSGQGATYIQYF
cdr3_nt: TGTGCCAGCAGATCCGGACAGGGGGCGACTTACATTCAGTACTTC

clone_size: NA
v_call: TRBV24-1
d_call: TRBD1
j_call: TRBJ1-2
cdr3_aa: CATSDSGQGVQTFYGYTF
cdr3_nt: TGTGCCACCAGTGATTCCGGGCAGGGGGTTCAAACTTTCTATGGCTACACCTTC

clone_size: NA
v_call: TRBV2
d_call: TRBD1
j_call: TRBJ2-5
cdr3_aa: CASEGTGGTQTQYF
cdr3_nt: TGTGCCAGCGAAGGGACAGGGGGCACCCAGACCCAGTACTTC

clone_size: NA
v_call: TRBV6-5
d_call: NA
j_call: TRBJ1-2
cdr3_aa: CASSLLPGDGYTF
cdr3_nt: TGTGCCAGCAGTCTCCTCCCAGGGGACGGCTACACCTTC

clone_size: NA
v_call: TRBV6-5
d_call: NA
j_call: TRBJ2-5
cdr3_aa: CASTRGGGYQETQYF
cdr3_nt: TGTGCCAGCACCCGAGGGGGGGGATATCAAGAGACCCAGTACTTC

clone_size: few
v_call: TRBV7-8
d_call: TRBD1
j_call: TRBJ2-5
cdr3_aa: CASSATGVGKTQYF
cdr3_nt: TGTGCCAGCAGCGCCACAGGGGTGGGGAAGACCCAGTACTTC

clone_size: NA
v_call: TRBV6-6
d_call: NA
j_call: TRBJ1-6
cdr3_aa: CASSYSGPSVNSPLHF
cdr3_nt: TGTGCCAGCAGTTACTCGGGCCCTTCTGTAAATTCACCCCTCCACTTT

clone_size: NA
v_call: TRBV19
d_call: TRBD1
j_call: TRBJ2-1
cdr3_aa: CASTPTRGTGGGYEQFF
cdr3_nt: TGTGCCAGTACCCCCACCAGAGGGACAGGGGGAGGATATGAGCAGTTCTTC

clone_size: NA
v_call: TRBV5-1
d_call: TRBD2
j_call: TRBJ2-1
cdr3_aa: CASSLTLAGDNEQFF
cdr3_nt: TGCGCCAGCAGCTTGACACTAGCGGGAGACAATGAGCAGTTCTTC

clone_size: NA
v_call: TRBV5-1
d_call: NA
j_call: TRBJ1-2
cdr3_aa: CASSLGTQGDGYTF
cdr3_nt: TGCGCCAGCAGCCTCGGAACTCAGGGTGATGGCTACACCTTC